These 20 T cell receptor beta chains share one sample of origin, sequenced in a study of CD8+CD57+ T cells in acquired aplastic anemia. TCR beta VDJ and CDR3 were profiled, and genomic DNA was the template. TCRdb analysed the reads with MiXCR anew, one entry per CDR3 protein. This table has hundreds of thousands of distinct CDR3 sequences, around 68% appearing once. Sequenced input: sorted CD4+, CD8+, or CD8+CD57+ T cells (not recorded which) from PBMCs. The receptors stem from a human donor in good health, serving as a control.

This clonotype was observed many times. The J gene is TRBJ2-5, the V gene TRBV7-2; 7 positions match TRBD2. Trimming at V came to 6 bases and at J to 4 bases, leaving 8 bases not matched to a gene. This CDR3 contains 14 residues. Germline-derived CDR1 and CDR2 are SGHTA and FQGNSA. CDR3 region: CASSWTGRGETQYF. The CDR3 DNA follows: TGTGCCAGCAGTTGGACTGGGAGGGGAGAGACCCAGTACTTC.

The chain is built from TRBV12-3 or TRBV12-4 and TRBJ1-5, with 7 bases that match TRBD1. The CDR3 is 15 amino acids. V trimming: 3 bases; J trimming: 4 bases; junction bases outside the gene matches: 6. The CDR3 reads CASSLVGGYNQPQHF. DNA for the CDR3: TGTGCCAGCAGTTTGGTAGGGGGCTATAATCAGCCCCAGCATTTT.

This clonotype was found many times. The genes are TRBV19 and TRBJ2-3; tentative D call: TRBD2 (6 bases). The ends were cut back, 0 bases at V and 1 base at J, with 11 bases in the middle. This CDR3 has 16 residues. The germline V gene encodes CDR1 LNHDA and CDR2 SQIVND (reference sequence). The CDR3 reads CASSIDPSSGTDTQYF. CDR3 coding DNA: TGTGCCAGTAGTATAGATCCGTCTAGCGGCACAGATACGCAGTATTTT.

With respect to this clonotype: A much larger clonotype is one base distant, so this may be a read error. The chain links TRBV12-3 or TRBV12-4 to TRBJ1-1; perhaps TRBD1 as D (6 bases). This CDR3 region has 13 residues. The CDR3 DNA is TGTACCAGCAGCACAGGGACTAGAATCGAAGCTTTCTTT. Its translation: CTSSTGTRIEAFF.

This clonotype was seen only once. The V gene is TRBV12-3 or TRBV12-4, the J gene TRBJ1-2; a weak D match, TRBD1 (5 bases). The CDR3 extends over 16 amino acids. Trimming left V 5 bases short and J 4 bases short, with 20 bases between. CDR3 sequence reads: CASSPGPTGHGYGYTF. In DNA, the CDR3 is TGTGCCAGCAGTCCGGGTCCCACAGGACACGGCTATGGCTACACCTTC.

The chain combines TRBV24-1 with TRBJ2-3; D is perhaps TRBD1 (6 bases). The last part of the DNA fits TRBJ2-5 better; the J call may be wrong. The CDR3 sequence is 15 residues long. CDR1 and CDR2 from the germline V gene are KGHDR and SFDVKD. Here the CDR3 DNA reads TGTGCCACTAGCCCCGGGACAACGGGCGCGGATACCCAGTACTTC. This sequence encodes CATSPGTTGADTQYF.

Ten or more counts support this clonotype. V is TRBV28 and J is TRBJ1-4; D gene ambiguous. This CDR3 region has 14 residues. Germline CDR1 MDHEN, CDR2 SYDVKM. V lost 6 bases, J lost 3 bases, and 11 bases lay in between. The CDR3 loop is CASSQTGPNEKLFF. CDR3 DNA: TGTGCCAGCAGCCAGACCGGACCTAATGAAAAACTGTTTTTT. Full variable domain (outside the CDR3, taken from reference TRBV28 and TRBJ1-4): DVKVTQSSRYLVKRTGEKVFLECVQDMDHENMFWYRQDPGLGLRLIYFSYDVKMKEKGDIPEGYSVSREKKERFSLILESASTNQTSMYLCASSQTGPNEKLFFGSGTQLSVL.

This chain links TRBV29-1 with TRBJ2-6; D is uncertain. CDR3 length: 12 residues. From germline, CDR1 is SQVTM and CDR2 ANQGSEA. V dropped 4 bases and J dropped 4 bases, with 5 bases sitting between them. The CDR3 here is CSVGGGANVLTF. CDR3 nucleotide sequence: TGCAGCGTTGGGGGAGGGGCCAACGTCCTGACTTTC. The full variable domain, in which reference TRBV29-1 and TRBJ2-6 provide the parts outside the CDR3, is SAVISQKPSRDICQRGTSLTIQCQVDSQVTMMFWYRQQPGQSLTLIATANQGSEATYESGFVIDKFPISRPNLTFSTLTVSNMSPEDSSIYLCSVGGGANVLTFGAGSRLTVL.

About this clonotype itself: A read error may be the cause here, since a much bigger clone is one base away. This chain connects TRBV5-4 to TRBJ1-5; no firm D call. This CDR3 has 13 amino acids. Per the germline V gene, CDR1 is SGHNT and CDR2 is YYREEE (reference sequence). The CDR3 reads CAGSLDGDQPQHF. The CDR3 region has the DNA TGTGCCGGCAGCTTGGACGGGGATCAGCCCCAGCATTTT.

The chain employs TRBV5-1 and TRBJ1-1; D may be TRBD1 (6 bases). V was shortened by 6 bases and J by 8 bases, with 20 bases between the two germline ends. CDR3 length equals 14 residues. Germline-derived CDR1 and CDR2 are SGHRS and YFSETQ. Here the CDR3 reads CASTHPGGEQEAFF. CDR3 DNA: TGCGCCAGCACTCACCCCGGGGGCGAGCAAGAAGCTTTCTTT.

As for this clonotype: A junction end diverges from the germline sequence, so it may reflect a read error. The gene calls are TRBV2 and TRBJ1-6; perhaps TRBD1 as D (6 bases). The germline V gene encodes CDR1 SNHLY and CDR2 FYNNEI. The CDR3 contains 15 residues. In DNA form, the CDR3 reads TGTGCCAGCACCCGAGCACAGGGACATAGGGAACAACTCCATTTT. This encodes CASTRAQGHREQLHF.

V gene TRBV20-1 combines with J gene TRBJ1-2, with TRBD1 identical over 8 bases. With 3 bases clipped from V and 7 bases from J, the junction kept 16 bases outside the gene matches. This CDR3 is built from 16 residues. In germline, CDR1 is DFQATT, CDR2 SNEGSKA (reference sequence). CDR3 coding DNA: TGCAGTGCTAGGGGTTTCAGGGGGCCTAGTCCGGGTGGCTACACCTTC. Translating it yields CSARGFRGPSPGGYTF.

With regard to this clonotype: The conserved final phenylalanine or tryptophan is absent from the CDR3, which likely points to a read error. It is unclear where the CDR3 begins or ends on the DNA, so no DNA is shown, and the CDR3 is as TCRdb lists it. CDR3 residues: CASSSRLRLAGSC. This sequence joins TRBV2 and TRBJ1-3. CDR1 and CDR2 (germline): SNHLY, FYNNEI. The CDR3 contains 13 residues when both ends are counted.

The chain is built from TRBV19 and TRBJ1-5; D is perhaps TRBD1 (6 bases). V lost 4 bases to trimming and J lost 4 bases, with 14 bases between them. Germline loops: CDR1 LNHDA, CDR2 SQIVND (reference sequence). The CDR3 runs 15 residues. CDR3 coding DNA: TGTGCCAGTAGTACAGAAACAGGGTCAAATCAGCCCCAGCATTTT. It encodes CASSTETGSNQPQHF.

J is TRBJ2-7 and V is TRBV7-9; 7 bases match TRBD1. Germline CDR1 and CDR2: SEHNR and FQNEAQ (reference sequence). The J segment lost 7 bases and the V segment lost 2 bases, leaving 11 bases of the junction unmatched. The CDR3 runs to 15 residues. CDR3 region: CASSLLRGNTGEQYF. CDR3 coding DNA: TGTGCCAGCAGCTTACTCAGGGGGAACACCGGGGAGCAGTACTTC.

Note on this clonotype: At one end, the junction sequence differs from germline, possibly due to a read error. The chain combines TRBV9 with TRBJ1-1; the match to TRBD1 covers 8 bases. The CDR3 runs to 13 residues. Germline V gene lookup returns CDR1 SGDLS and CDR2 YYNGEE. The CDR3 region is CASSVGQEASYDF. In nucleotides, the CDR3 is TGTGCCAGCAGCGTGGGACAGGAGGCGTCCTATGACTTT.

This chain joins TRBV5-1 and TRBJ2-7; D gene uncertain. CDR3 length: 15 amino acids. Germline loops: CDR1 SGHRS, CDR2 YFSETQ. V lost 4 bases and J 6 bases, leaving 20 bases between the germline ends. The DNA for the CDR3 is TGCGCCAGCAGCCAGAGTGGAACCAAACAAAGCGAGCAGTACTTC. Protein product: CASSQSGTKQSEQYF.

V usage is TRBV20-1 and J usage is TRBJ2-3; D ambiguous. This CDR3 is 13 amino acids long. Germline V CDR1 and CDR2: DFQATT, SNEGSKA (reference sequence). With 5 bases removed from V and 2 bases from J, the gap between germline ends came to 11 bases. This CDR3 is CSAPDGFTDTQYF. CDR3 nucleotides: TGCAGTGCTCCCGACGGGTTCACAGATACGCAGTATTTT.

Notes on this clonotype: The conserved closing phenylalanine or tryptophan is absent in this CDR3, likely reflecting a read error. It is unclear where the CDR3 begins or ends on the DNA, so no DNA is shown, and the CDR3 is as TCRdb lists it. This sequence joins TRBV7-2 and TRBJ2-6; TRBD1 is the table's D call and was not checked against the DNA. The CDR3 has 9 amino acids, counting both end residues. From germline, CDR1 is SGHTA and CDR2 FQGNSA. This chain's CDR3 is CASSQGVTS.

The chain's CDR3 is CASSFGDASTQYF. For the CDR3, the DNA is TGTGCCAGCAGCTTTGGGGACGCCTCGACCCAGTACTTC. V is TRBV7-2 and J is TRBJ2-5; D is perhaps TRBD1 or TRBD2 (5 bases each). Trimming took 3 bases from V and 7 from J, leaving 12 bases between them. Per germline, CDR1 SGHTA and CDR2 FQGNSA. The CDR3 is 13 residues long.